These T cell receptor beta chains were read from a single sample in a study of cytomegalovirus exposure and HLA in healthy donors. Libraries were prepared by immunoSEQ multiplex PCR; TCRdb keeps only in-frame clonotypes and omits some of them. The repertoire holds fewer than 200,000 clones, around 85% seen once, with about 17% in the top ten. The sample consisted of PBMCs. The receptors were gathered from a man between 18 and 29 years old in good health and CMV-seropositive. Both conserved end residues are part of each CDR3. D genes are given only for firm matches. Clone size, where shown, is once, few, many, or a class for clones that have expanded.

v_call,cdr3_length,clone_size,d_call,j_call,cdr3_aa,cdr3_nt
TRBV9,15,-,-,TRBJ1-1,CASSLGGVRNTEAFF,TGTGCCAGCAGCCTCGGGGGGGTACGGAACACTGAAGCTTTCTTT
TRBV5-1,15,-,-,TRBJ2-7,CASSLQRRPNYEQYF,TGCGCCAGCAGCTTGCAGAGGCGGCCGAACTACGAGCAGTACTTC
TRBV2,14,-,-,TRBJ1-3,CASSFRGSGNTIYF,TGTGCCAGCAGTTTCAGGGGCTCTGGAAACACCATATATTTT
TRBV30,15,-,-,TRBJ2-2,CAWTSWDSITGELFF,TGTGCCTGGACGTCATGGGACTCCATAACCGGGGAGCTGTTTTTT
TRBV5-4,17,-,TRBD2,TRBJ2-3,CASSLPPGAGETDTQYF,TGTGCCAGCAGCTTACCGCCTGGGGCGGGAGAAACAGATACGCAGTATTTT
TRBV7-9,15,-,TRBD1,TRBJ1-1,CASSSRRLGQAEAFF,TGTGCCAGCAGCTCTCGACGACTTGGACAGGCCGAAGCTTTCTTT
TRBV29-1,14,few,TRBD1,TRBJ1-5,CSVGDRGANQPQHF,TGCAGCGTTGGGGACAGGGGAGCCAATCAGCCCCAGCATTTT
TRBV29-1,12,-,-,TRBJ1-2,CSVEASPNGYTF,TGCAGCGTTGAGGCCAGTCCCAACGGCTACACCTTC
TRBV6-4,14,-,-,TRBJ2-3,CASSDGTSTDTQYF,TGTGCCAGCAGTGACGGGACTAGCACAGATACGCAGTATTTT
TRBV7-2,16,-,TRBD2,TRBJ2-5,CASSLAGTSGGETQYF,TGTGCCAGCAGCTTAGCCGGGACTAGCGGGGGAGAGACCCAGTACTTC
TRBV4-1,15,-,TRBD2,TRBJ2-7,CASSQGSGGSYEQYF,TGCGCCAGCAGCCAAGGTAGCGGGGGGTCCTACGAGCAGTACTTC
TRBV5-6,14,-,-,TRBJ1-1,CASSLVPTGTEAFF,TGTGCCAGCAGCTTGGTCCCGACCGGGACTGAAGCTTTCTTT
TRBV2,13,-,TRBD1,TRBJ2-2,CASRGQGAGELFF,TGTGCCAGCAGGGGCCAGGGGGCCGGGGAGCTGTTTTTT
TRBV10-2,15,-,-,TRBJ1-3,CASGALSFSGNTIYF,TGCGCCAGCGGGGCGTTATCTTTCTCTGGAAACACCATATATTTT
TRBV28,15,-,TRBD1,TRBJ1-5,CASSLLQGGNQPQHF,TGTGCCAGCAGTTTACTTCAGGGGGGCAATCAGCCCCAGCATTTT
TRBV28,14,few,TRBD2,TRBJ2-7,CASRETSGSYEQYF,TGTGCCAGCAGGGAGACGAGCGGGAGCTACGAGCAGTACTTC
TRBV29-1,13,-,-,TRBJ2-1,CSVPDRSYNEQFF,TGCAGCGTTCCCGACAGGTCCTACAATGAGCAGTTCTTC
TRBV7-8,15,once,TRBD2,TRBJ2-3,CASSFTSARTDTQYF,TGTGCCAGCAGCTTTACTAGCGCCCGCACAGATACGCAGTATTTT
TRBV5-1,14,-,-,TRBJ2-3,CASSFGVSTDTQYF,TGCGCCAGCAGCTTCGGGGTTAGCACAGATACGCAGTATTTT
TRBV2,17,once,TRBD2,TRBJ2-7,CASNAGLAGFRGYEQYF,TGTGCCAGCAATGCGGGACTAGCGGGATTCCGGGGCTACGAGCAGTACTTC
TRBV5-1,14,-,-,TRBJ2-2,CASNSRDGTGELFF,TGCGCCAGCAACAGCAGGGATGGCACCGGGGAGCTGTTTTTT
TRBV28,16,-,TRBD1,TRBJ2-3,CASSLSGQGYTDTQYF,TGTGCCAGCAGTTTATCGGGACAGGGGTACACAGATACGCAGTATTTT
TRBV28,15,few,-,TRBJ1-2,CASSLMGAPDYGYTF,TGTGCCAGCAGTTTGATGGGGGCGCCTGACTATGGCTACACCTTC
TRBV2,15,-,-,TRBJ1-4,CASRVTGLLKEKLFF,TGTGCCAGCAGAGTAACCGGACTCCTGAAGGAAAAACTGTTTTTT
TRBV6-5,13,-,-,TRBJ1-1,CASSREGRTEAFF,TGTGCCAGCAGCCGTGAGGGGAGGACTGAAGCTTTCTTT
TRBV18,14,-,-,TRBJ2-5,CASSPQGRVETQYF,TGTGCCAGCTCACCTCAGGGGCGGGTTGAGACCCAGTACTTC
TRBV2,12,-,-,TRBJ1-1,CASKQGKTEAFF,TGTGCCAGCAAGCAGGGAAAAACTGAAGCTTTCTTT
TRBV28,15,-,-,TRBJ1-1,CASSPAASWNTEAFF,TGTGCCAGCAGTCCTGCCGCCAGTTGGAACACTGAAGCTTTCTTT
TRBV28,17,-,-,TRBJ1-2,CASSSSNPGLRAGGYTF,TGTGCCAGCAGTTCCTCGAACCCGGGACTAAGGGCTGGTGGCTACACCTTC
TRBV6-5,13,-,-,TRBJ1-2,CASSSGDLYGYTF,TGTGCCAGCAGTAGCGGGGACTTGTATGGCTACACCTTC
TRBV5-4,14,-,TRBD1,TRBJ1-2,CASSRGQELHGYTF,TGTGCCAGCAGCAGGGGACAGGAGTTGCATGGCTACACCTTC
TRBV27,14,few,-,TRBJ2-2,CASSLGRGTGELFF,TGTGCCAGCAGTTTAGGTCGGGGCACCGGGGAGCTGTTTTTT
TRBV27,15,few,TRBD2,TRBJ2-2,CASSSSGRFTGELFF,TGTGCCAGCAGTTCCAGCGGGAGGTTTACCGGGGAGCTGTTTTTT
TRBV20-1,11,-,-,TRBJ1-1,CSAGGMTEAFF,TGCAGTGCTGGAGGTATGACTGAAGCTTTCTTT
TRBV5-1,16,-,-,TRBJ2-6,CASSFSGLEGANVLTF,TGCGCCAGCAGCTTCTCAGGGCTTGAGGGGGCCAACGTCCTGACTTTC
TRBV9,16,-,-,TRBJ2-2,CASSVEGGANTGELFF,TGTGCCAGCAGCGTAGAAGGCGGGGCGAACACCGGGGAGCTGTTTTTT
TRBV29-1,14,-,-,TRBJ1-1,CSVDQGRSNTEAFF,TGCAGCGTGGATCAGGGGCGGTCGAACACTGAAGCTTTCTTT
TRBV18,13,few,-,TRBJ1-2,CASSPLTGDGYTF,TGTGCCAGCTCACCGTTGACAGGAGATGGCTACACCTTC
TRBV28,15,once,TRBD1,TRBJ2-7,CASSLRQGTAYEQYF,TGTGCCAGCAGTCTCCGACAGGGGACGGCCTACGAGCAGTACTTC
TRBV7-9,15,-,-,TRBJ1-1,CASSLKEIRSTEAFF,TGTGCCAGCAGCTTAAAGGAAATCAGGTCCACTGAAGCTTTCTTT
TRBV19,16,-,-,TRBJ1-2,CASSVDYGRPEYGYTF,TGTGCCAGTAGTGTCGACTACGGCCGGCCTGAATATGGCTACACCTTC
TRBV5-4,16,-,TRBD1,TRBJ1-4,CASSLQGEGTNEKLFF,TGTGCCAGCAGCTTACAGGGGGAGGGAACTAATGAAAAACTGTTTTTT
TRBV7-9,11,-,-,TRBJ2-3,CASSSDRSRYF,TGTGCCAGCAGCTCAGACAGAAGTCGGTATTTT
TRBV27,13,-,TRBD1,TRBJ1-4,CASRTGGGEKLFF,TGTGCCAGCAGGACAGGGGGTGGTGAAAAACTGTTTTTT
TRBV5-1,16,few,TRBD2,TRBJ2-7,CASSLPTSGAYYEQYF,TGCGCCAGCAGCTTGCCTACTAGCGGGGCTTACTACGAGCAGTACTTC
TRBV9,15,-,-,TRBJ1-6,CASSYRDSYNSPLHF,TGTGCCAGCAGTTACAGGGATTCCTATAATTCACCCCTCCACTTT
TRBV19,14,-,TRBD1,TRBJ2-3,CASSAWTGLDTQYF,TGTGCCAGTAGTGCCTGGACAGGGCTAGATACGCAGTATTTT